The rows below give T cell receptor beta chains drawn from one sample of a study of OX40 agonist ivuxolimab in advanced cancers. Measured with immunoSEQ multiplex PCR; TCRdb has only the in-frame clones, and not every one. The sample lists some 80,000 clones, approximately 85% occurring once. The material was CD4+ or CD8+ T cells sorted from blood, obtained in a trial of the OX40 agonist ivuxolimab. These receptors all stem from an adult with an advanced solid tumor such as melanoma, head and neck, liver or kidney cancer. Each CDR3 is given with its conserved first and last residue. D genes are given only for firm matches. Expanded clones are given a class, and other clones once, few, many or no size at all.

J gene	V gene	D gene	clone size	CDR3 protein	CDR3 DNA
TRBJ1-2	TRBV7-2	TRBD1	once	CASSRTGGSGYTF	TGTGCCAGCAGCCGGACAGGGGGTAGTGGCTACACCTTC
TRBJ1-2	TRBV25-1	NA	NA	CASSEGGRYTF	TGTGCCAGCAGTGAAGGGGGGCGCTACACCTTC
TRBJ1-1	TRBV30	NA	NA	CAWSTQGIEAFF	TGTGCCTGGAGTACGCAGGGCATTGAAGCTTTCTTT
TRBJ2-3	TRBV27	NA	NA	CASSLNADTQYF	TGTGCCAGCAGCCTTAATGCGGATACGCAGTATTTT
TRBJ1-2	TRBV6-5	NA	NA	CASSEPGLSYGYTF	TGTGCCAGCAGTGAACCAGGGTTGAGCTATGGCTACACCTTC
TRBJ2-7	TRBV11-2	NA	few	CADSKGWDHYEQYF	TGTGCAGACTCGAAAGGTTGGGACCACTACGAGCAGTACTTC
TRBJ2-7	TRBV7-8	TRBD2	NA	CASSFGLAGVEQYF	TGTGCCAGCAGCTTCGGACTAGCGGGAGTCGAGCAGTACTTC
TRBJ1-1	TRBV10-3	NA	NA	CAISESIHGGLNTEAFF	TGTGCCATCAGTGAGTCGATTCATGGGGGGCTGAACACTGAAGCTTTCTTT
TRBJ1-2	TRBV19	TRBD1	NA	CASSIWTGDFDGYTF	TGTGCCAGTAGTATTTGGACAGGGGATTTCGATGGCTACACCTTC
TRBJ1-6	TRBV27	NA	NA	CASSSGSYNSPLHF	TGTGCCAGCAGTTCAGGATCCTATAATTCACCCCTCCACTTT
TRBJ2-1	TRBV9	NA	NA	CASSLRLNSYNEQFF	TGTGCCAGCAGCTTAAGACTCAATTCCTACAATGAGCAGTTCTTC
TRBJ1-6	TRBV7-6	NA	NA	CASSLILSRGSPLHF	TGTGCCAGCAGCCTTATCCTATCAAGGGGATCACCCCTCCACTTT
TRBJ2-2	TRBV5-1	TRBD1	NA	CASSTDRVGAGELFF	TGCGCCAGCAGCACCGACAGGGTTGGCGCCGGGGAGCTGTTTTTT
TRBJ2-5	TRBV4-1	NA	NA	CASSQSETQYF	TGCGCCAGCAGCCAGTCAGAGACCCAGTACTTC
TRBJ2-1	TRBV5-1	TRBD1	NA	CASSLEGQGSFF	TGCGCCAGCAGCTTGGAGGGACAGGGAAGCTTCTTC
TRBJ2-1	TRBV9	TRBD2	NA	CASSPGTSANNEQFF	TGTGCCAGCAGCCCCGGGACTAGCGCGAACAATGAGCAGTTCTTC
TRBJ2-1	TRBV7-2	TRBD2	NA	CASSPRLAGGPGNEQFF	TGTGCCAGCAGCCCCCGACTAGCGGGAGGGCCAGGGAATGAGCAGTTCTTC
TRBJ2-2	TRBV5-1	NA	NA	CASSFQAANTGELFF	TGCGCCAGCAGCTTCCAAGCGGCGAACACCGGGGAGCTGTTTTTT
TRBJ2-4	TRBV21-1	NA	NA	CASSNNSLDPGLIKNIQYF	TGTGCCAGCAGCAATAATAGCTTAGATCCGGGACTCATCAAAAACATTCAGTACTTC
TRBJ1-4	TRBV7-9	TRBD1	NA	CASSFGQATNEKLFF	TGTGCCAGCAGCTTCGGACAGGCTACTAATGAAAAACTGTTTTTT
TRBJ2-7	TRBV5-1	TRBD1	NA	CASSFQGQGPYEQYF	TGCGCCAGCAGCTTTCAGGGACAGGGCCCCTACGAGCAGTACTTC
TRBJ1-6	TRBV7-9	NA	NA	CASSLGVSSYNSPLHF	TGTGCCAGCAGCCTAGGGGTGAGCTCCTATAATTCACCCCTCCACTTT
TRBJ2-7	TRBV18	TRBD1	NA	CASSPLTGAEQYF	TGTGCCAGCTCACCCTTGACAGGGGCCGAGCAGTACTTC
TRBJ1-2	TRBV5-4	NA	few	CASSLGQVFGYTF	TGTGCCAGCAGCTTGGGACAGGTTTTTGGCTACACCTTC
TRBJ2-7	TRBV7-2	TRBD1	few	CASARAGTGYYEQYF	TGTGCCAGCGCTCGGGCCGGGACAGGCTACTACGAGCAGTACTTC
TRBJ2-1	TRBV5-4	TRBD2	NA	CASSFGLATYNEQFF	TGTGCCAGCAGCTTTGGACTAGCGACATACAATGAGCAGTTCTTC
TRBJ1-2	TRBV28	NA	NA	CASNPAGSPNYGYTF	TGTGCCAGCAATCCGGCCGGATCTCCTAACTATGGCTACACCTTC
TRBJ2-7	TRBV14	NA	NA	CASSQEGTAGEQYF	TGTGCCAGCAGCCAAGAAGGGACTGCGGGCGAGCAGTACTTC
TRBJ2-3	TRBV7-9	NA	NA	CAGVGTFSDTQYF	TGTGCCGGAGTGGGGACTTTCTCAGATACGCAGTATTTT
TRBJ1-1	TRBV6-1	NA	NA	CASSDVSRGLAQRGAFF	TGTGCCAGCAGTGATGTAAGCCGAGGATTGGCGCAAAGAGGAGCTTTCTTT
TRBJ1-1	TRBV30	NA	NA	CACGLQLGKAFF	TGTGCCTGCGGATTACAACTGGGGAAAGCTTTCTTT
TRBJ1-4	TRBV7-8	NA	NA	CASSLDGRARNGKLFF	TGTGCCAGCAGCTTAGATGGCCGGGCTCGGAATGGAAAACTGTTTTTT
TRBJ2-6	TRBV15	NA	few	CATSRAGPGANVLTF	TGTGCCACCAGCAGAGCGGGTCCGGGGGCCAACGTCCTGACTTTC
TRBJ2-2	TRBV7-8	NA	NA	CASSLVALTGELFF	TGTGCCAGCAGCTTAGTGGCCCTCACCGGGGAGCTGTTTTTT
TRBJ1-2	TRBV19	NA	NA	CASSIKASYNYGYTF	TGTGCCAGTAGTATAAAGGCGAGTTATAACTATGGCTACACCTTC
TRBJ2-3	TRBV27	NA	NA	CASSTRGRDSPIVYTQYF	TGTGCCAGCAGTACGAGGGGGCGGGACAGCCCTATAGTCTATACGCAGTATTTT
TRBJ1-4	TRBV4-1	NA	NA	CASSHLEDSRKKLFF	TGCGCCAGCAGCCATCTTGAGGACAGTAGGAAAAAACTGTTTTTT
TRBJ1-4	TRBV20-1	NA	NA	CSAGPNEKLFF	TGCAGCGCAGGCCCGAATGAAAAACTGTTTTTT
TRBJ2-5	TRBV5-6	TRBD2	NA	CASSLRGGQETQYF	TGTGCCAGCAGCTTACGGGGGGGCCAAGAGACCCAGTACTTC
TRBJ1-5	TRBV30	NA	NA	CAWSDPGTQSYSNQPQHF	TGTGCCTGGAGTGATCCCGGGACACAAAGTTATAGCAATCAGCCCCAGCATTTT
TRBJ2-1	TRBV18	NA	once	CASSPLQRNEQFF	TGTGCCAGCTCACCACTCCAGCGCAATGAGCAGTTCTTC
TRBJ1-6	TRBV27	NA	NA	CASSFWGNYNSPLHF	TGTGCCAGCAGTTTTTGGGGGAATTATAATTCACCCCTCCACTTT
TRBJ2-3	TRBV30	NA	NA	CAWRKGSTDTQYF	TGTGCCTGGAGGAAAGGTAGCACAGATACGCAGTATTTT
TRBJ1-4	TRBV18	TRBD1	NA	CASSPPRDRGRGNEKLFF	TGTGCCAGCTCACCACCCCGGGACAGGGGGCGCGGTAATGAAAAACTGTTTTTT
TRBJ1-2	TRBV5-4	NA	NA	CASSLQGTGGYTF	TGTGCCAGCAGCTTGCAGGGTACGGGGGGCTACACCTTC
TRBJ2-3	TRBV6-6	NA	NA	CASTPSGTDTQYF	TGTGCCAGCACCCCTAGCGGCACAGATACGCAGTATTTT
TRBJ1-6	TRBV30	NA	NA	CASWTSGNSPLHF	TGTGCCTCCTGGACGAGTGGGAATTCACCCCTCCACTTT
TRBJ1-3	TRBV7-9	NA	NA	CASSLGRAPGNTIYF	TGTGCCAGCAGCTTAGGCCGGGCCCCTGGAAACACCATATATTTT
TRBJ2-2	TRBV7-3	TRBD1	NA	CASSLLPGGSNTGELFF	TGTGCCAGCAGCTTACTTCCAGGGGGTTCGAACACCGGGGAGCTGTTTTTT
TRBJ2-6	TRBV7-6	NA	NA	CASSHINSGANVLTF	TGTGCCAGCAGCCACATAAACTCTGGGGCCAACGTCCTGACTTTC
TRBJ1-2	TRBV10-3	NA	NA	CAIRKEGINYGYTF	TGTGCCATCAGAAAGGAGGGGATTAACTATGGCTACACCTTC
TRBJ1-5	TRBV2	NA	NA	CASGGMGDQPQHF	TGTGCCAGCGGTGGGATGGGTGACCAGCCCCAGCATTTT
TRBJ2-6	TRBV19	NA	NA	CASSMLGHSGANVLTF	TGTGCCAGTAGTATGTTGGGCCACTCTGGGGCCAACGTCCTGACTTTC
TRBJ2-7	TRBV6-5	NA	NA	CASRGIGDEQYF	TGTGCCAGCAGGGGTATAGGGGACGAGCAGTACTTC
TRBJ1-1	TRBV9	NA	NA	CASSVGGLGTEAFF	TGTGCCAGCAGCGTCGGCGGGTTGGGCACTGAAGCTTTCTTT